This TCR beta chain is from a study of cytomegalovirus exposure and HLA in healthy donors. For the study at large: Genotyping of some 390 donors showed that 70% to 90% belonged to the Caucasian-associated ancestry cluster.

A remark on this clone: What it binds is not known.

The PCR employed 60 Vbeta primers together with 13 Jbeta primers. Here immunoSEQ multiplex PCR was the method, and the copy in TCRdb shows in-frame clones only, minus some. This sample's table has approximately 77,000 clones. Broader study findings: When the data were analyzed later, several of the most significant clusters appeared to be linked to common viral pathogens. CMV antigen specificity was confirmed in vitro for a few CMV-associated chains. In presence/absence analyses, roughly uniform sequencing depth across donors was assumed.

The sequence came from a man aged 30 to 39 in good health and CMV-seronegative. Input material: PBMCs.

CDR3 protein: CASTGRSGANVLTF. Here the CDR3 DNA reads TGTGCCAGTACCGGTCGTTCTGGGGCCAACGTCCTGACTTTC. The gene calls are TRBV19 and TRBJ2-6, with no clear D. This CDR3 has 14 amino acids. Trimming stripped 7 bases from V and 1 base from J, with 8 bases between. Germline assignment: CDR1 LNHDA and CDR2 SQIVND (reference sequence).